Described below is a single TCR beta chain sequence and its context. What it binds is unknown. It was genomic DNA that served as the template for profiling TCR beta VDJ and CDR3. In TCRdb, the reads were re-called with MiXCR into one record per CDR3 protein. The table has approximately 190,000 distinct CDR3 sequences, roughly half seen once. Patients sequenced had flow cytometry evidence of CD8+CD57+ cell expansion. The patients, all of them, had severe acquired aplastic anemia. The sample belongs to a study of CD8+CD57+ T cells in acquired aplastic anemia. As for the study in general: Recorded DNA amounts for sorted CD4+ and CD8+ cells had an average of 3.2 ug.

Looked up from germline, CDR1 is LGHNA and CDR2 is YNFKEQ. J was trimmed by 12 bases and V by 3 bases; bases with no gene match: 14. The CDR3 totals 15 residues. Study results and limitations: Patient and control CD8+ Simpson's diversity was not significantly different. Patients had fewer than 35 CD8+ CDR3 sequences in common with controls (the shared set).

This rearrangement joins TRBV4-2 to TRBJ2-1, with 7 bases identical to TRBD2. The receptor was isolated from a human donor with aplastic anemia. Sequenced input: sorted CD4+, CD8+, or CD8+CD57+ T cells (not recorded which) from PBMCs. CDR3 sequence (DNA): TGTGCCAGCAGCCACTCAGCGGGAAGCACAGATACGCAGTTCTTC. This gives the protein CASSHSAGSTDTQFF.